This T cell receptor (beta chain) stems from a study of cytomegalovirus exposure and HLA in healthy donors. CDR1 and CDR2 (germline): MNHNY, SVGAGI (reference sequence). CDR3 length: 15 residues. A multiplex PCR was run with 60 Vbeta primers and 13 Jbeta primers. Assay used: immunoSEQ multiplex PCR; TCRdb lists only in-frame clones, some missing. The sample records approximately 210,000 clones, around 81% being singletons. Comments on this clone: Germline is not matched at one junction end, which may reflect a read error.

Sequencing used PBMCs. The chain joins TRBV6-6 to TRBJ1-2; TRBD1 matches 7 bases. This TCR derives from a young man in good health and CMV-seronegative. The CDR3 is CVSRKGQENIYGYTF. DNA for the CDR3: TGTGTCAGCAGGAAAGGACAGGAGAACATCTATGGCTACACCTTC.